These T cell receptor beta chains were read from a single sample in a study of blood T cell repertoires in COVID-19. Using immunoSEQ multiplex PCR, the repertoire was profiled, and TCRdb retains in-frame clones only, with some absent. The table records about 190,000 clones, roughly 89% of them present only once. Sequences were obtained from peripheral blood. The receptors were sampled from a man aged 40-50 years with acute or convalescent COVID-19. CDR3s include the opening cysteine and the closing phenylalanine or tryptophan. A D gene is named only where the DNA matches it firmly. The size entry is marked missing in some rows and otherwise reads once, few, many or a size class.

D: TRBD2; V: TRBV2; size: .; J: TRBJ2-7; DNA: TGTGCCAGCAGTCCACAATCCCTAGCGGGCAACTTCCGTTTGTACGAGCAGTACTTC; CDR3: CASSPQSLAGNFRLYEQYF
D: TRBD1; V: TRBV6-1; size: .; J: TRBJ2-2; DNA: TGTGCCAGCAGTGAAGCGACAGGGGCCGGGGAGCTGTTTTTT; CDR3: CASSEATGAGELFF
D: .; V: TRBV6-5; size: .; J: TRBJ2-5; DNA: TGTGCCAGCAGTTACTCGGGGACACCCGGGACCCAGTACTTC; CDR3: CASSYSGTPGTQYF
D: TRBD1; V: TRBV7-8; size: .; J: TRBJ1-4; DNA: TGTGCCAGCAGCTTAGCCCCGACAGGGGTTGAAAAACTGTTTTTT; CDR3: CASSLAPTGVEKLFF
D: .; V: TRBV9; size: .; J: TRBJ2-2; DNA: TGTGCCAGCAGCTTACCCCGGGGGATGACCGGGGAGCTGTTTTTT; CDR3: CASSLPRGMTGELFF
D: .; V: TRBV5-1; size: .; J: TRBJ2-5; DNA: TGCGCCAGCAGCTTGCGCTGGGGCTCGCAAGAGACCCAGTACTTC; CDR3: CASSLRWGSQETQYF
D: .; V: TRBV19; size: .; J: TRBJ1-1; DNA: TGTGCCAGTAGTATAGATCGACGGGGGGAAGCTTTCTTT; CDR3: CASSIDRRGEAFF
D: TRBD1; V: TRBV7-2; size: .; J: TRBJ2-1; DNA: TGTGCCAGCAGCCCGGACAGGGGAGTACATGAGCAGTTCTTC; CDR3: CASSPDRGVHEQFF
D: TRBD1; V: TRBV11-2; size: .; J: TRBJ2-7; DNA: TGTGCCAGCAGCATCCCCCGGGGACAGGGAAAGCAGTACTTC; CDR3: CASSIPRGQGKQYF
D: .; V: TRBV5-1; size: .; J: TRBJ1-1; DNA: TGCGCCAGCAGCTTCACAGGACCGAACACTGAAGCTTTCTTT; CDR3: CASSFTGPNTEAFF
D: .; V: TRBV20-1; size: .; J: TRBJ1-1; DNA: TGCAGTGCTAGACAGGGTTTCTTT; CDR3: CSARQGFF
D: TRBD2; V: TRBV5-6; size: .; J: TRBJ2-7; DNA: TGTGCCAGCAGCGAAACGGCCAGCGGGGGGGCCTCCGTACACGAGCAGTACTTC; CDR3: CASSETASGGASVHEQYF
D: .; V: TRBV9; size: few; J: TRBJ2-7; DNA: TGTGCCAGCAGCGGGAAGCTTCAGGGTAGCGAGCAGTACTTC; CDR3: CASSGKLQGSEQYF
D: TRBD2; V: TRBV27; size: .; J: TRBJ2-2; DNA: TGTGCCAGCAGGAGCGGGGGGGCTGACACCGGGGAGCTGTTTTTT; CDR3: CASRSGGADTGELFF
D: TRBD1; V: TRBV30; size: .; J: TRBJ2-7; DNA: TGTGCCTGGAGGGAAACAGGGGTGGGGAGCTACGAGCAGTACTTC; CDR3: CAWRETGVGSYEQYF
D: .; V: TRBV7-8; size: .; J: TRBJ2-5; DNA: TGTGCCAGCAGCCCTCTCGGGGTAGGGGAGACCCAGTACTTC; CDR3: CASSPLGVGETQYF
D: .; V: TRBV10-3; size: .; J: TRBJ2-3; DNA: TGTGCCATCAGTGTCTTACAGGAGGGGGATACGCAGTATTTT; CDR3: CAISVLQEGDTQYF
D: TRBD2; V: TRBV4-3; size: .; J: TRBJ2-6; DNA: TGCGCCAGCAGCCAAATCGCGGGGGCTGGGGCCAACGTCCTGACTTTC; CDR3: CASSQIAGAGANVLTF
D: TRBD2; V: TRBV5-5; size: once; J: TRBJ2-3; DNA: TGTGCCAGCAGCTTCCTAGCGGCGTCCACAGATACGCAGTATTTT; CDR3: CASSFLAASTDTQYF
D: .; V: TRBV7-3; size: .; J: TRBJ1-1; DNA: TGTGCCAGCAGCCCCACGCAGGGGAACACTGAAGCTTTCTTT; CDR3: CASSPTQGNTEAFF
D: .; V: TRBV3-1/TRBV3-2; size: .; J: TRBJ2-3; DNA: TGTGCCAGCAGCTTACTAGCAGCAGATACGCAGTATTTT; CDR3: CASSLLAADTQYF
D: TRBD1; V: TRBV6-5; size: .; J: TRBJ1-4; DNA: TGTGCCAGCAGAGACAGGGTGACTAATGAAAAACTGTTTTTT; CDR3: CASRDRVTNEKLFF
D: .; V: TRBV3-1/TRBV3-2; size: .; J: TRBJ1-2; DNA: TGTGCCAGCAGCCAACAACAGGGTGGCTACACCTTC; CDR3: CASSQQQGGYTF
D: .; V: TRBV24-1; size: .; J: TRBJ2-1; DNA: TGTGCCACCAGTGATTTGGATAGCGGCGTTGAGCAGTTCTTC; CDR3: CATSDLDSGVEQFF
D: .; V: TRBV11-2; size: .; J: TRBJ2-2; DNA: TGTGCCACCTCTGGAGGGAACACCGGGGAGCTGTTTTTT; CDR3: CATSGGNTGELFF
D: .; V: TRBV5-1; size: few; J: TRBJ1-5; DNA: TGCGCCAGCAGCCCCCTGGGACAAGGGAGTCAGCCCCAGCATTTT; CDR3: CASSPLGQGSQPQHF
D: TRBD2; V: TRBV9; size: once; J: TRBJ2-2; DNA: TGTGCCAGCAGCCCGGCTCTTCGGGAGGCTCTTTTTGGGGAGCTGTTTTTT; CDR3: CASSPALREALFGELFF
D: TRBD2; V: TRBV2; size: .; J: TRBJ2-5; DNA: TGTGCCAGCAGTGCTGCGCTAGCGGGGGAGACCCAGTACTTC; CDR3: CASSAALAGETQYF
D: .; V: TRBV7-9; size: .; J: TRBJ1-1; DNA: TGTGCCAGCAGCGCCTGGACACTGAACACTGAAGCTTTCTTT; CDR3: CASSAWTLNTEAFF
D: .; V: TRBV6-5; size: once; J: TRBJ2-1; DNA: TGTGCCAGCGGCGCGAGGTCGCACAATGAGCAGTTCTTC; CDR3: CASGARSHNEQFF
D: TRBD1; V: TRBV7-2; size: once; J: TRBJ2-7; DNA: TGTGCCAGCAGCTTAAACAGCCCCGGGACAGGGAACCACGAGCAGTACTTC; CDR3: CASSLNSPGTGNHEQYF
D: TRBD1; V: TRBV7-9; size: .; J: TRBJ2-1; DNA: TGTGCCAGCAGCTCTCAGACAGGGAGTTACAATGAGCAGTTCTTC; CDR3: CASSSQTGSYNEQFF
D: TRBD1; V: TRBV7-9; size: .; J: TRBJ2-1; DNA: TGTGCCAGCAGCTTAGGCCAGGGGGACGAATCCTACAATGAGCAGTTCTTC; CDR3: CASSLGQGDESYNEQFF
D: TRBD2; V: TRBV7-3; size: once; J: TRBJ2-5; DNA: TGTGCCAGCAGCTTAAGCGGGGGGGTGGATGAGACCCAGTACTTC; CDR3: CASSLSGGVDETQYF
D: .; V: TRBV30; size: .; J: TRBJ2-3; DNA: TGTGCCTGGAGGGCACACATGAGCACAGATACGCAGTATTTT; CDR3: CAWRAHMSTDTQYF
D: TRBD2; V: TRBV5-4; size: .; J: TRBJ2-5; DNA: TGTGCCAGCAGCTTGAGAAATAGCGGGGGTGAGACCCAGTACTTC; CDR3: CASSLRNSGGETQYF
D: TRBD1; V: TRBV24-1; size: .; J: TRBJ2-2; DNA: TGTGCCACCAGTGACGCGGACAGGGGGCGTACCGGGGAGCTGTTTTTT; CDR3: CATSDADRGRTGELFF
D: TRBD1; V: TRBV30; size: .; J: TRBJ1-4; DNA: TGTGCCTGGAGTGGGGGGGGGACAGGGTACGAAAAACTGTTTTTT; CDR3: CAWSGGGTGYEKLFF
D: TRBD2; V: TRBV28; size: .; J: TRBJ2-3; DNA: TGTGCCAGCAGTTTAGTGACTAGCGGGGGGGCCTTCCCAGATACGCAGTATTTT; CDR3: CASSLVTSGGAFPDTQYF
D: .; V: TRBV4-3; size: few; J: TRBJ2-1; DNA: TGCGCCAGCAGCCAAGATCCGGTATTAAATGAGCAGTTCTTC; CDR3: CASSQDPVLNEQFF
D: TRBD2; V: TRBV7-2; size: .; J: TRBJ2-1; DNA: TGTGCCAGCAGGGGAGGACTAGCTGGGTACAATGAGCAGTTCTTC; CDR3: CASRGGLAGYNEQFF
D: .; V: TRBV5-6; size: .; J: TRBJ1-4; DNA: TGTGCCAGCAGCTTCAAAGGAGCTAATGAAAAACTGTTTTTT; CDR3: CASSFKGANEKLFF
D: .; V: TRBV7-2; size: .; J: TRBJ2-7; DNA: TGTGCCAGCAGCTTAAACGTCCCAGACAGGCAGTCTCGCGAGCAGTACTTC; CDR3: CASSLNVPDRQSREQYF
D: .; V: TRBV3-1/TRBV3-2; size: few; J: TRBJ1-1; DNA: TGTGCCAGCAGCCAAAACAGACCGAACACTGAAGCTTTCTTT; CDR3: CASSQNRPNTEAFF
D: .; V: TRBV9; size: once; J: TRBJ1-6; DNA: TGTGCCAGCAGCGTAGTGCCGAGCTCCTATAATTCACCCCTCCACTTT; CDR3: CASSVVPSSYNSPLHF
D: TRBD2; V: TRBV24-1; size: .; J: TRBJ2-5; DNA: TGTGCCACCAGTGATCCCGGGGGGGCCGGGGAGACCCAGTACTTC; CDR3: CATSDPGGAGETQYF
D: TRBD1; V: TRBV18; size: few; J: TRBJ1-6; DNA: TGTGCCAGCTCACAGGGACAGGGTAATTCACCCCTCCACTTT; CDR3: CASSQGQGNSPLHF
D: .; V: TRBV6-5; size: .; J: TRBJ1-2; DNA: TGTGCCAGCAGTTACTTGGCAGTCAATAACTATGGCTACACCTTC; CDR3: CASSYLAVNNYGYTF